The subject of this entry is one T cell receptor (beta chain). The ends lost 4 bases at V and 7 bases at J; junction bases unmatched: 5. This CDR3 has 13 amino acids. Germline V gene lookup returns CDR1 SQVTM and CDR2 ANQGSEA. The entry originates in a study of T cell changes during pregnancy in multiple sclerosis. Some clones are missing from TCRdb's copy, which holds only in-frame ones; the method was immunoSEQ multiplex PCR. There are 35,000 to 45,000 clones in the sample; about 85% occur only once, and under 0.9% lies in the top ten. The TCR originated in a female donor with multiple sclerosis, enrolled in a pregnancy study. This chain links TRBV29-1 with TRBJ1-4; 8 bases agree with TRBD1. The specimen comprised CD4+ T cells from peripheral blood mononuclear cells, sampled after pregnancy. The CDR3 sequence: CSVAGTGTEKLFF. The CDR3 bases are TGCAGCGTTGCCGGGACAGGCACTGAAAAACTGTTTTTT.